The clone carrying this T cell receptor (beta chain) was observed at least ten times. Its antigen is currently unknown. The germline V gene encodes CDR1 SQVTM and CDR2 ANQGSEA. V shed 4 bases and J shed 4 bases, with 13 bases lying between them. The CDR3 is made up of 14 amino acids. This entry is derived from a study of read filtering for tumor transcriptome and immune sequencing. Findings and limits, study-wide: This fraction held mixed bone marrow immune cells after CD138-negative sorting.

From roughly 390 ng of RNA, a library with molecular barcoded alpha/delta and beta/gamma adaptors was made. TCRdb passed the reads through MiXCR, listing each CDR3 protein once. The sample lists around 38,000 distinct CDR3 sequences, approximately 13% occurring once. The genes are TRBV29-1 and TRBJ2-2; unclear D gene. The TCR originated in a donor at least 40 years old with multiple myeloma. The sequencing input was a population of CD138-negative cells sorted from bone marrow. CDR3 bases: TGCAGCGTTGGCGAGGCCTACCTCACCGGGGAGCTGTTTTTT. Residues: CSVGEAYLTGELFF.